These 13 T cell receptor beta chains were all obtained from the same sample, sequenced in a study of blood T cell repertoires in COVID-19. Sequencing was performed with immunoSEQ multiplex PCR; in TCRdb, only in-frame clones are kept and a portion is missing. The repertoire consists of 70,000 to 85,000 clones, with roughly nine tenths occurring once and the leading ten covering approximately 1.8%. The sequencing input was peripheral blood. These receptors originate from a woman aged 55-75 years with acute or convalescent COVID-19.

The chain links TRBV15 to TRBJ1-5; D is unclear. The CDR3 runs 14 residues. Germline values: CDR1 LNHNV, CDR2 YYDKDF (reference sequence). V lost 4 bases to trimming and J lost 6 bases, with 13 bases between them. The CDR3 DNA is TGTGCCACCAGCACCCCCGAATCGGGTCAGCCCCAGCATTTT. Translated: CATSTPESGQPQHF.

This chain joins TRBV27 and TRBJ2-7; 7 nucleotides align to TRBD1. The germline V gene encodes CDR1 MNHEY and CDR2 SMNVEV (reference sequence). V shed 5 bases, J shed 4 bases, and the junction held 8 bases outside the gene matches. This CDR3 spans 14 amino acids. The CDR3 region is CASSPDRAAYEQYF. The CDR3 DNA is TGTGCCAGCAGTCCCGACAGGGCGGCTTACGAGCAGTACTTC.

V gene TRBV19 combines with J gene TRBJ1-5; TRBD1 might be the D (6 bases). CDR1 is LNHDA, CDR2 SQIVND, per germline (reference sequence). V lost 7 bases, J lost 2 bases, and 15 bases lay in between. The CDR3 contains 15 residues. The CDR3 bases are TGTGCCAGTATGGCGGGGGCTGGTGGCAATCAGCCCCAGCATTTT. Protein sequence: CASMAGAGGNQPQHF.

The chain has TRBV7-8 and TRBJ1-6, with D uncertain. The CDR3 is 14 amino acids. V was cut by 3 bases and J by 9 bases, with 12 bases left in between. The germline V gene encodes CDR1 SGHVS and CDR2 FQNEAQ. The CDR3 loop is CASSFSALSSPLHF. The CDR3 DNA sequence: TGTGCCAGCAGCTTTAGCGCCCTGAGTTCACCCCTCCACTTT. The whole variable domain, filled in from reference TRBV7-8 and TRBJ1-6, reads GAGVSQSPRYKVAKRGQDVALRCDPISGHVSLFWYQQALGQGPEFLTYFQNEAQLDKSGLPSDRFFAERPEGSVSTLKIQRTQQEDSAVYLCASSFSALSSPLHFGNGTRLTVT.

The chain's CDR3 is CASSQGTASSGYTF. In nucleotides, the CDR3 is TGCGCCAGCAGCCAAGGGACAGCGAGCTCTGGCTACACCTTC. The rearrangement links TRBV4-3 to TRBJ1-2, with D perhaps matching TRBD1 (6 bases). V lost 1 base to trimming and J lost 7 bases, with 13 bases between them. This CDR3 spans 14 amino acids. The germline gives CDR1 LGHNA, CDR2 YSLEER.

This clone was seen a single time. The chain couples TRBV10-3 to TRBJ2-7, with a weak D call TRBD2 (6 bases). The V and J ends lost 10 bases and 1 base respectively, with 14 bases between them. The germline gives CDR1 ENHRY, CDR2 SYGVKD. This CDR3 has 13 amino acids. This CDR3 is CASRTTGSYEQYF. The CDR3 coding sequence is TGTGCCAGCCGGACTACTGGATCCTACGAGCAGTACTTC.

The genes are TRBV4-1 and TRBJ2-4; 11 bases match TRBD2. Germline trimming cut 0 bases from V and 3 bases from J; bases unmatched to any gene: 10. The germline gives CDR1 MGHRA, CDR2 YSYEKL. The CDR3 is 19 amino acids. The DNA of the CDR3 is TGCGCCAGCAGCCAAGATCCTAGCGGGGGGCGCCTAGGCAAAAACATTCAGTACTTC. Amino acid sequence: CASSQDPSGGRLGKNIQYF.

This chain joins TRBV11-2 and TRBJ2-7; TRBD2 aligns across 8 bases. The CDR3 consists of 15 residues. The junction had 7 bases not matched to a gene; V was cut back by 0 bases and J by 6 bases. Germline V gene sequence: CDR1 SGHAT, CDR2 FQNNGV. The CDR3 bases are TGTGCCAGCAGCTTAGACCCAGCGGGAGTACGCGAGCAGTACTTC. Translation gives CASSLDPAGVREQYF.

This sequence joins TRBV2 and TRBJ1-1, with D maybe TRBD1 (6 bases). V shed 6 bases and J shed 4 bases, with 18 bases lying between them. The CDR3 is made up of 15 amino acids. Germline CDR1 SNHLY, CDR2 FYNNEI. CDR3 residues: CASRFQGPTGTEAFF. In DNA form, the CDR3 reads TGTGCCAGCAGGTTCCAGGGGCCCACGGGCACTGAAGCTTTCTTT.

CDR3 residues: CASSLGWQNTEAFF. CDR3 DNA sequence: TGTGCCAGCAGCTTAGGTTGGCAGAACACTGAAGCTTTCTTT. The genes are TRBV7-9 and TRBJ1-1; D is undetermined. Germline V lookup: CDR1 SEHNR, CDR2 FQNEAQ (reference sequence). This CDR3 is 14 amino acids long. The V and J ends lost 1 base and 1 base respectively, with 7 bases between them.

This clone has only one observation. The J gene is TRBJ2-1, the V gene TRBV2; D gene unclear. The germline CDR1 and CDR2 sequences are SNHLY and FYNNEI. V was cut by 5 bases and J by 9 bases, with 17 bases left in between. There are 14 residues in the CDR3. This CDR3 reads CASSPATTAVEQFF. The CDR3 nucleotides are TGTGCCAGCAGTCCCGCTACTACGGCGGTTGAGCAGTTCTTC.

The rearrangement uses TRBV21-1 and TRBJ1-4. TRBV21-1 is a documented pseudogene. The CDR3 sequence is 18 residues long. Here the CDR3 DNA reads TGTGCCAGCAGCAAGGGGTGGGTTAGGGACTATTCTAATGAAAAACTGTTTTTT. Protein: CASSKGWVRDYSNEKLFF.

This clone occurred a few times. V usage is TRBV29-1 and J usage is TRBJ1-2; 9 nucleotides line up with TRBD1. Germline V lookup: CDR1 SQVTM, CDR2 ANQGSEA. Unmatched junction bases numbered 16, after V lost 7 bases and J lost 13 bases. CDR3 length equals 13 residues. CDR3 bases: TGCAGCGCACTCCCTGGGGGGACAGGGTATCCCACCTTC. Translated: CSALPGGTGYPTF. Looking up the rest from reference TRBV29-1 and TRBJ1-2 gives the full variable domain: SAVISQKPSRDICQRGTSLTIQCQVDSQVTMMFWYRQQPGQSLTLIATANQGSEATYESGFVIDKFPISRPNLTFSTLTVSNMSPEDSSIYLCSALPGGTGYPTFGSGTRLTVV.